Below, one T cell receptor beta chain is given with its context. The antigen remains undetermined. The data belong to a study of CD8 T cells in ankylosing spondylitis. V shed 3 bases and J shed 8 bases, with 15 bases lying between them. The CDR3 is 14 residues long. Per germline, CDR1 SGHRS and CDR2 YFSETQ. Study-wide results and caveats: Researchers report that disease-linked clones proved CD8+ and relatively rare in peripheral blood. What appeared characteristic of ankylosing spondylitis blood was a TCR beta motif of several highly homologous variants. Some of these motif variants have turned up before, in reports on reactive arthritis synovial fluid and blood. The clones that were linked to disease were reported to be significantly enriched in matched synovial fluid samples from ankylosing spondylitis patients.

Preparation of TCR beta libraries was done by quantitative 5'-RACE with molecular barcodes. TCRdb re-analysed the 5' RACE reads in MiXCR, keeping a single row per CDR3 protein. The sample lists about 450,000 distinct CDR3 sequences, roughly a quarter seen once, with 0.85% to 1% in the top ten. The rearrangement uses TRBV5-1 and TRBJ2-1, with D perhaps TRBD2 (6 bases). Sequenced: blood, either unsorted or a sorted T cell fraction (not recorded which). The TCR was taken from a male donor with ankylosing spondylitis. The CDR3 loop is CASSSEWGVDEQFF. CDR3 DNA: TGCGCCAGCAGCTCGGAGTGGGGGGTGGATGAGCAGTTCTTC.